The entry below gives a single TCR beta chain sequence along with its context. Its antigen is unknown. The CDR3 runs to 12 residues. Per germline, CDR1 SEHNR and CDR2 FQNEAQ (reference sequence). Trimming left V 8 bases short and J 8 bases short, with 15 bases between. Based on clinical symptoms, serum thyroxine and TRAb, thyroid ultrasound and orbital computed tomography, diagnoses were reached. Each 10 ml fresh peripheral blood draw supplied the PBMCs. The CDR3 regions of TCR beta were amplified from RNA transcripts. The HTBI primer set drove a first-round RT-PCR of the TCR CDR3. TCRdb reprocessed the multiplex PCR reads via MiXCR and lists one record per CDR3 protein. Among about 250,000 distinct CDR3 sequences listed, approximately 23% were seen once. The sample comes from a study of T cells in Graves' hyperthyroidism and ophthalmopathy. Study at large: Peripheral blood was collected at initial diagnosis, before any treatment.

The study's findings and limits: Most thyroid clonotypes expanded above 0.001 were also detected in blood.

The clonotype comes from a man aged 25-45 years with Graves' ophthalmopathy. The chain uses TRBV7-9 and TRBJ1-2, with D possibly TRBD1 on 6 matching bases. Sequenced: blood. CDR3 DNA sequence: TGTGCCAGCGCCCGAACAGGGACGGGCTACACCTTC. Its protein product is CASARTGTGYTF.